These 32 T cell receptor beta chains share one sample of origin, sequenced in a study of regulatory T cells in long-lasting Graves disease. HTBI primers from iRepertoire and Arm-PCR of CDR3 regions yielded the TCR beta libraries. TCRdb ran MiXCR on the multiplex PCR reads and lists one entry per CDR3 protein. The sample has over 500,000 distinct CDR3 sequences, more than 15% seen once. The sample's time point: newly diagnosed GD, antithyroid drugs for less than 3 months. RNA from PBMCs was the source of the TCR library. The data also belong to a second study, concerning T cells in Graves' hyperthyroidism and ophthalmopathy.

The sequencing used peripheral blood mononuclear cells (PBMCs), collected at new diagnosis, from a patient treated with antithyroid drugs. Source of these receptors: a man younger than 30 with Graves disease.

This clonotype appeared many times. The DNA for the CDR3 is TGTGCCAGCAAGCCGGACAGGGACTATGGCTACACCTTC. This codes for CASKPDRDYGYTF. The chain combines TRBV2 with TRBJ1-2; TRBD1 matches 8 bases. The V gene end was trimmed by 7 bases and the J gene end by 3 bases; junction bases not matched to a gene: 4. The germline V gene encodes CDR1 SNHLY and CDR2 FYNNEI. CDR3 length: 13 amino acids. Looking up the rest from reference TRBV2 and TRBJ1-2 gives the full variable domain: EPEVTQTPSHQVTQMGQEVILRCVPISNHLYFYWYRQILGQKVEFLVSFYNNEISEKSEIFDDQFSVERPDGSNFTLKIRSTKLEDSAMYFCASKPDRDYGYTFGSGTRLTVV.

This clonotype was seen more than once but under ten times. This chain links TRBV18 with TRBJ1-1; 8 positions match TRBD1. V was clipped by 8 bases and J by 0 bases; unmatched bases: 8. The CDR3 consists of 15 residues. Germline loops: CDR1 KGHSH, CDR2 LQKENI. The DNA for the CDR3 is TGTGCCAGCCCCCCGACAGGGGAAATGAACACTGAAGCTTTCTTT. Amino acids: CASPPTGEMNTEAFF.

This clonotype was seen repeatedly, ten times or more. This sequence joins TRBV5-1 and TRBJ2-2, with 9 bases fitting TRBD2. The junction had 11 bases not matched to a gene; V was cut back by 4 bases and J by 10 bases. Germline-derived CDR1 and CDR2 are SGHRS and YFSETQ. This CDR3 spans 15 amino acids. DNA of the CDR3: TGCGCCAGCAGCCCATTGAGCGGGAGGATCGAGGAGCTGTTTTTT. Its protein is CASSPLSGRIEELFF.

The sample holds a few counts of this clonotype. The DNA of the CDR3 is TGTGCCAGCAGGACAGGGGGGTCAAACACCGGGGAGCTGTTTTTT. Translating it yields CASRTGGSNTGELFF. The rearrangement joins TRBV2 to TRBJ2-2, with 9 nucleotides matching TRBD1. J lost 2 bases, V lost 6 bases, and 4 bases had no gene match. The CDR3 totals 15 residues. Germline V lookup: CDR1 SNHLY, CDR2 FYNNEI.

This sequence joins TRBV6-1 and TRBJ2-5; the D gene is possibly TRBD1 (7 bases). V was clipped by 7 bases and J by 0 bases, with 21 bases between them. The CDR3 is 17 residues long. Germline V gives CDR1 MNHNS, CDR2 SASEGT. CDR3 residues: CASTLAPGTAYQETQYF. The CDR3 DNA reads TGTGCCAGCACACTAGCCCCCGGGACAGCCTACCAAGAGACCCAGTACTTC.

This sequence joins TRBV30 and TRBJ1-1; no clear D. The CDR3 runs to 13 residues. The germline CDR1 and CDR2 sequences are GTSNPN and SVGIG (reference sequence). Trimming took 0 bases from V and 5 from J, leaving 10 bases between them. CDR3 nucleotides: TGTGCCTGGAGTGTACCGAGAGGGACTGAAGCTTTCTTT. Amino acid sequence: CAWSVPRGTEAFF.

The chain is built from TRBV2 and TRBJ2-7; TRBD2 matches at 12 bases. After removal of 3 bases from V and 4 bases from J, the junction contained 4 bases not matched to a gene. The length of the CDR3 is 15 residues. CDR1 is SNHLY and CDR2 is FYNNEI in the germline V gene. The CDR3 sequence is CASSEGGTSGYEQYF. The CDR3 coding sequence is TGTGCCAGCAGTGAGGGCGGGACTAGCGGGTACGAGCAGTACTTC.

The chain is built from TRBV28 and TRBJ1-6; no firm D call. V lost 4 bases to trimming and J lost 1 base, with 8 bases between them. Germline values: CDR1 MDHEN, CDR2 SYDVKM. There are 15 residues in the CDR3. In DNA form, the CDR3 reads TGTGCCAGCAGTTACCCGGGGTCCTATAATTCACCCCTCCACTTT. Its translation: CASSYPGSYNSPLHF.

This clonotype has at least ten counts. This chain connects TRBV7-9 to TRBJ2-5; D gene unclear. V was pared by 5 bases and J by 0 bases, with 4 bases between. Germline lookup yields CDR1 SEHNR and CDR2 FQNEAQ (reference sequence). This CDR3 has 12 residues. The CDR3 nucleotides are TGTGCCAGCAGCGAGTACCAAGAGACCCAGTACTTC. It is translated as CASSEYQETQYF.

Points on this clonotype: A junction boundary mismatches the germline segment, possibly from a read error. The chain carries TRBV5-1 and TRBJ2-5; TRBD2 aligns across 7 bases. The CDR3 has 14 amino acids. Germline V gene lookup returns CDR1 SGHRS and CDR2 YFSETQ. CDR3 sequence (DNA): TGCGCCAGCAGCCCGGATGGCGGGAGAGAGGCCCAGTACTTC. Its translation is CASSPDGGREAQYF.

This clonotype was counted at least ten times. The chain uses TRBV11-3 and TRBJ2-5; either TRBD1 or TRBD2 may supply D (5 bases each). This CDR3 has 14 residues. CDR1 SGHNT and CDR2 YENEEA come from the germline V gene. V lost 5 bases, J lost 0 bases, and 10 bases lay in between. DNA of the CDR3: TGTGCCAGCAGCGCCCCGGGACACCAAGAGACCCAGTACTTC. Its translation is CASSAPGHQETQYF.

Many counts were recorded for this clonotype. This rearrangement joins TRBV7-9 to TRBJ2-5; D is uncertain. Trimming removed 5 bases from V and 5 bases from J, with 12 bases in between. The CDR3 has 13 amino acids. CDR1 and CDR2 (germline): SEHNR, FQNEAQ (reference sequence). The CDR3 coding sequence is TGTGCCAGCAGCCCAGACTTACCCGAGACCCAGTACTTC. Amino acid sequence: CASSPDLPETQYF.

V usage is TRBV4-1 and J usage is TRBJ2-3; maybe TRBD2 (6 bases). The length of the CDR3 is 16 residues. CDR1 is MGHRA and CDR2 is YSYEKL in the germline V gene. V shed 5 bases and J shed 4 bases, with 19 bases lying between them. In nucleotides, the CDR3 is TGCGCCAGCAGCGTCAGACGGTCGCGGGGCCCAGATACGCAGTATTTT. Protein sequence: CASSVRRSRGPDTQYF.

The chain combines TRBV12-3 or TRBV12-4 with TRBJ1-2, with D possibly matching TRBD1 (6 bases). Trimming left V 3 bases short and J 7 bases short, with 15 bases between. The CDR3 is 14 residues long. The CDR3 here is CASSFGGATFGYTF. CDR3 in DNA: TGTGCCAGCAGTTTTGGGGGGGCGACGTTTGGCTACACCTTC.

About this clonotype: A much larger clonotype is one base distant, so this may be a read error. The chain recombines TRBV28 with TRBJ2-1; 10 nucleotides match TRBD1. This CDR3 contains 15 residues. Germline CDR1 is MDHEN and CDR2 is SYDVKM. The ends lost 6 bases at V and 10 bases at J; junction bases unmatched: 12. The CDR3 DNA reads as TGTGCCAGCAGCTCAAGGGACAGGGGTGGTGGCGAGCAGTTCTTC. Translation: CASSSRDRGGGEQFF.

The V gene is TRBV27, the J gene TRBJ2-5; D is unresolved. The V gene lost 8 bases and the J gene lost 2 bases, with 21 bases spanning the gap. This CDR3 contains 16 residues. The V gene's germline CDR1 is MNHEY and CDR2 SMNVEV (reference sequence). The CDR3 spells CASGPGRSEIQETQYF. CDR3 bases: TGTGCCAGCGGGCCTGGCCGAAGCGAAATACAAGAGACCCAGTACTTC.

Many counts were recorded for this clonotype. V and J are TRBV11-2 and TRBJ2-1; D not resolved. This CDR3 is 13 amino acids long. The V gene lost 3 bases and the J gene lost 4 bases, with 7 bases spanning the gap. Germline CDR1 reads SGHAT; CDR2 reads FQNNGV. The CDR3: CASSFSLYNEQFF. The CDR3 DNA sequence: TGTGCCAGCAGCTTCTCTCTGTACAATGAGCAGTTCTTC.

This clonotype was observed at least ten times. The V gene is TRBV28, the J gene TRBJ1-1; no firm D call. The CDR3 extends over 15 amino acids. The V and J ends lost 3 bases and 3 bases respectively, with 14 bases between them. Per germline, CDR1 MDHEN and CDR2 SYDVKM. In DNA, the CDR3 is TGTGCCAGCAGTTTTGGCTCCATACGAGACACTGAAGCTTTCTTT. This sequence encodes CASSFGSIRDTEAFF.

In this sample, this clonotype turned up many times. The chain combines TRBV11-2 with TRBJ2-7, with unresolved D. Germline V gene data show CDR1 as SGHAT and CDR2 as FQNNGV. The CDR3 is 12 amino acids. With 4 bases removed from V and 6 bases from J, the gap between germline ends came to 10 bases. The CDR3 loop reads CASSSPMGEQYF. The CDR3 DNA is TGTGCCAGCAGCTCTCCCATGGGCGAGCAGTACTTC.

This clonotype was counted once. The V gene is TRBV28, the J gene TRBJ2-3; D is possibly TRBD2 (5 bases). Trimming shortened V by 3 bases and J by 3 bases, and 10 bases separated the two germline ends. Germline CDR1 reads MDHEN; CDR2 reads SYDVKM. The CDR3 has 14 residues. In nucleotides, the CDR3 is TGTGCCAGCAGTTTGTACGGGATGACAGATACGCAGTATTTT. Its translation is CASSLYGMTDTQYF.

This clonotype was seen a handful of times. The chain uses TRBV18 and TRBJ1-4, with D unclear. The CDR3 has 13 residues. Germline loops: CDR1 KGHSH, CDR2 LQKENI. V lost 3 bases and J lost 7, with 9 bases in between. Here the CDR3 reads CASSPGSTEKLFF. CDR3 DNA: TGTGCCAGCTCACCGGGGTCCACTGAAAAACTGTTTTTT.

This clonotype was counted ten times or more. This chain joins TRBV11-1 and TRBJ2-7; D is unresolved. CDR1 is SGHAT and CDR2 is FQDESV in the germline V gene (reference sequence). Trimming removed 1 base from V and 1 base from J, with 8 bases in between. The CDR3 loop spans 14 amino acids. CDR3 loop: CASSLDPQSYEQYF. CDR3 nucleotides: TGTGCCAGCAGCTTAGACCCCCAATCCTACGAGCAGTACTTC.

This clonotype was counted at least ten times. The chain is built from TRBV7-6 and TRBJ2-1; 11 nucleotides agree with TRBD2. Trimming removed 2 bases from V and 8 bases from J; junction bases left unmatched: 8. The CDR3 runs 16 residues. Germline CDR1 SGHVS, CDR2 FNYEAQ. The CDR3: CASSLWLLAGAHEQFF. The CDR3 region has the DNA TGTGCCAGCAGCTTATGGTTACTAGCGGGGGCCCATGAGCAGTTCTTC. Full variable domain (remainder filled in from reference TRBV7-6 and TRBJ2-1): GAGVSQSPRYKVTKRGQDVALRCDPISGHVSLYWYRQALGQGPEFLTYFNYEAQQDKSGLPNDRFSAERPEGSISTLTIQRTEQRDSAMYRCASSLWLLAGAHEQFFGPGTRLTVL.

The rearrangement uses TRBV11-2 and TRBJ2-5, with 10 bases fitting TRBD2. Germline V gene lookup returns CDR1 SGHAT and CDR2 FQNNGV. V dropped 3 bases and J dropped 7; count of bases not matched to a gene: 5. The CDR3 sequence is 14 residues long. The CDR3 DNA reads TGTGCCAGCAGCTTGGGACTAGCGCAAAGGACCCAGTACTTC. Encoded protein: CASSLGLAQRTQYF.

This clonotype was seen at least ten times. This chain links TRBV28 with TRBJ1-1; D perhaps matches TRBD1 (6 bases). V was clipped by 5 bases and J by 6 bases, with 19 bases between them. The length of the CDR3 is 15 residues. Germline values: CDR1 MDHEN, CDR2 SYDVKM. The DNA for the CDR3 is TGTGCCAGCAGTGGAGGGATTGTACAGGGCGCTGAAGCTTTCTTT. It yields the protein CASSGGIVQGAEAFF.

This clonotype was picked up many times. The chain employs TRBV7-3 and TRBJ2-1; perhaps TRBD2 as D (6 bases). The CDR3 length is 13 residues. CDR1 SGHTA and CDR2 FQGTGA come from the germline V gene. Trimming removed 5 bases from V and 8 bases from J, with 13 bases in between. CDR3 bases: TGTGCCAGCAGCCCCCGCTGGGGGGATGAGCAGTTCTTC. Amino acid sequence: CASSPRWGDEQFF.

The V gene is TRBV5-1, the J gene TRBJ1-4; D is unclear. The CDR3 is made up of 16 amino acids. Trimming pared 4 bases from V and 5 bases from J, leaving 18 bases between. Looked up from germline, CDR1 is SGHRS and CDR2 is YFSETQ. CDR3 DNA sequence: TGCGCCAGCAGCCCTGCGAGCGCGGGTCAGAATGAAAAACTGTTTTTT. Its protein is CASSPASAGQNEKLFF.

V is TRBV6-5 and J is TRBJ2-3; 9 bases are a match to TRBD1. Germline V gives CDR1 MNHEY, CDR2 SVGAGI. The J segment lost 4 bases and the V segment lost 3 bases, leaving 11 bases of the junction unmatched. The CDR3 spans 17 residues. The CDR3 region has the DNA TGTGCCAGCAGTTATGCCAGGACAGGGGTTAGCCCAGATACGCAGTATTTT. Translating gives CASSYARTGVSPDTQYF.

This clonotype came up once. This sequence joins TRBV2 and TRBJ2-6, with D perhaps matching TRBD1 (6 bases). Between the trimmed V and J ends, which lost 5 bases and 2 bases, there was a span of 10 bases. The CDR3 consists of 15 residues. Per the germline V gene, CDR1 is SNHLY and CDR2 is FYNNEI. CDR3 nucleotide sequence: TGTGCCAGCAGTTATCAGGGGACTGGGGCCAACGTCCTGACTTTC. It codes for CASSYQGTGANVLTF.

The V and J genes are TRBV27 and TRBJ1-1; D not resolved. The CDR3 covers 14 residues. Trimming took off 3 bases at V and 1 base at J, with 9 bases between the two ends. Germline V gene sequence: CDR1 MNHEY, CDR2 SMNVEV (reference sequence). CDR3 region: CASSFSRTNTEAFF. CDR3 DNA sequence: TGTGCCAGCAGTTTTAGTCGGACGAACACTGAAGCTTTCTTT.

This clonotype was recorded once. The gene calls are TRBV5-5 and TRBJ2-5; TRBD2 agrees at 9 bases. Per the germline V gene, CDR1 is SGHKS and CDR2 is YYEKEE (reference sequence). With V trimmed by 2 bases and J by 6 bases, 5 bases remained unmatched. The CDR3 has 14 amino acids. The CDR3 region has the DNA TGTGCCAGCAGCTTATGGCGGGAGGGGAAGACCCAGTACTTC. Protein product: CASSLWREGKTQYF.

In its sample, this clonotype was seen many times. The chain recombines TRBV18 with TRBJ2-2; possible D gene TRBD2, 6 bases. Trimming took off 6 bases at V and 4 bases at J, with 12 bases between the two ends. The CDR3 loop spans 14 amino acids. In germline, CDR1 is KGHSH, CDR2 LQKENI. CDR3 bases: TGTGCCAGCTCCCCCCTCGGGGGCACCGGGGAGCTGTTTTTT. Translation: CASSPLGGTGELFF.